The sequence of this T cell receptor beta chain was determined in a study of T cell responses to AZD1222 COVID-19 vaccine. Study-wide context: Analyses pooled second doses at about 4 or about 12 weeks.

TCRdb's table, derived via immunoSEQ multiplex PCR, lists solely in-frame clones and lacks some. This table holds around 170,000 clones, 90% found once. V was pared by 4 bases and J by 1 base, with 5 bases of the junction left unmatched. Germline V gene data show CDR1 as SGHRS and CDR2 as YFSETQ. The CDR3 has 15 amino acids. Concerning this clone: Its cognate antigen is unknown.

Study observations and caveats: Among vaccine-associated CD4 TCRs, coverage spanned spike, with dominance at 160-218 and 743-854. Clonal diversity was possibly underestimated, and the donors were mostly white British, with more females. Seropositivity was recorded at baseline in only a handful of AZD1222 recipients.

The origin of this receptor is an adult in good health. The source material was peripheral blood, sampled on day 0 of AZD1222 vaccination. The chain recombines TRBV5-1 with TRBJ2-5, with TRBD2 identical over 9 bases. CDR3 DNA sequence: TGCGCCAGCAGCAGTCAGCGGGGGGTCCAAGAGACCCAGTACTTC. This encodes CASSSQRGVQETQYF.